The rows below give T cell receptor beta chains drawn from one sample of a study of blood T cell repertoires in COVID-19. The assay was immunoSEQ multiplex PCR, and TCRdb's table has in-frame clones only and misses some. The sample includes over 100,000 clones, approximately 90% of them seen just once. Sequencing was done on a sample of peripheral blood. These receptors all stem from a woman aged 50 to 60 with COVID-19, enrolled during active disease. Each CDR3 is given with its conserved first and last residue. A D gene is named only where the DNA matches it firmly. Expanded clones are given a class, and other clones once, few, many or no size at all.

abundance,v_gene,d_gene,j_gene,CDR3aa,CDR3nt
NA,TRBV6-1,TRBD1,TRBJ1-2,CASSEPGQINYGYTF,TGTGCCAGCAGTGAACCGGGACAGATTAACTATGGCTACACCTTC
few,TRBV12-5,TRBD1,TRBJ1-5,CASGADREASNQPQHF,TGTGCTAGTGGTGCGGACAGGGAAGCGAGCAATCAGCCCCAGCATTTT
NA,TRBV3-1/TRBV3-2,NA,TRBJ1-3,CASSRPGASGNTIYF,TGTGCCAGCAGCCGTCCAGGGGCCTCTGGAAACACCATATATTTT
NA,TRBV3-1/TRBV3-2,NA,TRBJ2-6,CASSQQGSGANVLTF,TGTGCCAGCAGCCAACAGGGATCCGGGGCCAACGTCCTGACTTTC
few,TRBV4-1,NA,TRBJ1-2,CASSQGVAADGYTF,TGCGCCAGCAGCCAAGGGGTCGCGGCTGATGGCTACACCTTC
NA,TRBV6-5,NA,TRBJ1-3,CASSSPLGNTIYF,TGTGCCAGCAGTTCCCCCCTGGGAAACACCATATATTTT
NA,TRBV9,NA,TRBJ2-6,CASSAMGVGANVLTF,TGTGCCAGCAGCGCCATGGGCGTCGGGGCCAACGTCCTGACTTTC
NA,TRBV7-9,TRBD2,TRBJ2-4,CASSFWLAGGWSKNIQYF,TGTGCCAGCAGCTTTTGGCTAGCGGGGGGTTGGTCCAAAAACATTCAGTACTTC
NA,TRBV14,NA,TRBJ2-5,CASSQDAETQYF,TGTGCCAGCAGCCAAGATGCGGAGACCCAGTACTTC
NA,TRBV28,NA,TRBJ1-1,CASSFAGLGTEAFF,TGTGCCAGCAGTTTTGCAGGGTTGGGCACTGAAGCTTTCTTT
once,TRBV18,TRBD1,TRBJ1-4,CASSPKGDREKLFF,TGTGCCAGCTCACCTAAAGGGGACAGGGAGAAACTGTTTTTT
NA,TRBV19,TRBD1,TRBJ2-5,CASSYRGETQYF,TGTGCCAGTAGTTACAGGGGAGAGACCCAGTACTTC
NA,TRBV9,NA,TRBJ2-3,CASSGGQGDTQYF,TGTGCCAGCAGCGGGGGGCAGGGAGATACGCAGTATTTT
NA,TRBV9,NA,TRBJ2-2,CASSVVSTGELFF,TGTGCCAGCAGCGTAGTTAGCACCGGGGAGCTGTTTTTT
NA,TRBV11-2,TRBD2,TRBJ2-5,CASSLQRGQETQYF,TGTGCCAGCAGCTTACAGCGGGGGCAAGAGACCCAGTACTTC
NA,TRBV28,NA,TRBJ2-1,CASRRDITYNEQFF,TGTGCCAGCCGCCGAGACATCACCTACAATGAGCAGTTCTTC
NA,TRBV5-8,NA,TRBJ1-1,CASSLTPMNTEAFF,TGTGCCAGCAGCTTGACTCCCATGAACACTGAAGCTTTCTTT
NA,TRBV2,NA,TRBJ1-5,CASSEALSSNQPQHF,TGTGCCAGCAGTGAAGCATTGAGTAGCAATCAGCCCCAGCATTTT
NA,TRBV10-3,TRBD2,TRBJ2-2,CAIRAGTSGGLGELFF,TGTGCCATCAGAGCTGGGACTAGCGGGGGCCTCGGGGAGCTGTTTTTT
NA,TRBV11-2,NA,TRBJ1-4,CASSQKDPEQGSNEKLFF,TGTGCCAGCAGCCAAAAGGACCCCGAACAGGGCTCTAATGAAAAACTGTTTTTT
NA,TRBV7-3,TRBD1,TRBJ2-5,CASSWGLRTGGGETQYF,TGTGCCAGCAGCTGGGGATTACGGACAGGGGGAGGAGAGACCCAGTACTTC
NA,TRBV6-5,NA,TRBJ1-5,CASGGSSQPQHF,TGTGCCAGCGGAGGTTCTAGTCAGCCCCAGCATTTT
NA,TRBV27,NA,TRBJ1-2,CASSLRGNYGYTF,TGTGCCAGCAGTTTAAGAGGGAACTATGGCTACACCTTC
NA,TRBV7-2,NA,TRBJ2-5,CASSPYREETQYF,TGTGCCAGCAGCCCATACAGGGAAGAGACCCAGTACTTC
once,TRBV7-8,TRBD1,TRBJ1-3,CASSSGQGSGNTIYF,TGTGCCAGCAGCTCCGGACAGGGCTCTGGAAACACCATATATTTT
NA,TRBV14,NA,TRBJ1-2,CQHNRTAANYGYTF,TGCCAGCACAATCGGACAGCCGCTAACTATGGCTACACCTTC
NA,TRBV28,NA,TRBJ2-1,CASSFPLSGSNYNEQFF,TGTGCCAGCAGTTTCCCCCTCAGCGGGTCGAACTACAATGAGCAGTTCTTC
once,TRBV4-2,NA,TRBJ2-3,CASSQTPTFTDTQYF,TGTGCCAGCAGCCAAACGCCTACCTTCACAGATACGCAGTATTTT
NA,TRBV9,TRBD1,TRBJ2-5,CASSVLDRVETQYF,TGTGCCAGCAGCGTATTGGACAGGGTTGAGACCCAGTACTTC
few,TRBV7-6,TRBD2,TRBJ2-5,CASSSQYDKRGDQETQYF,TGTGCCAGCAGCTCCCAGTACGACAAGCGGGGTGACCAAGAGACCCAGTACTTC
NA,TRBV7-9,NA,TRBJ1-4,CASSNRDKAYEKLFF,TGTGCCAGCAGCAACCGGGACAAAGCGTACGAAAAACTGTTTTTT
NA,TRBV7-9,NA,TRBJ1-2,CASSLVGRNGYTF,TGTGCCAGCAGCTTAGTAGGGAGGAATGGCTACACCTTC
NA,TRBV24-1,TRBD1,TRBJ2-2,CATSDTTGARNTGELFF,TGTGCCACCAGTGATACTACAGGGGCTAGGAACACCGGGGAGCTGTTTTTT
NA,TRBV27,TRBD1,TRBJ2-6,CASSLSNMRQGVSGANVLTF,TGTGCCAGCAGTTTAAGTAACATGAGACAGGGGGTTTCTGGGGCCAACGTCCTGACTTTC
NA,TRBV7-2,TRBD1,TRBJ1-2,CASSLNSGTGFGGYTF,TGTGCCAGCAGCCTAAACTCCGGGACAGGGTTCGGTGGCTACACCTTC
NA,TRBV9,TRBD2,TRBJ2-3,CASSVASTSPMNTQYF,TGTGCCAGCAGCGTAGCCTCGACTAGCCCCATGAATACGCAGTATTTT
NA,TRBV4-1,TRBD1,TRBJ1-1,CASSSPGQGLPNTEAFF,TGCGCCAGCAGCTCGCCGGGACAGGGACTCCCGAACACTGAAGCTTTCTTT
NA,TRBV5-1,TRBD1,TRBJ2-3,CASSLEGQGSDTQYF,TGCGCCAGCAGCCTCGAGGGACAGGGAAGTGATACGCAGTATTTT
NA,TRBV12-3/TRBV12-4,TRBD1,TRBJ2-7,CASSLGETGLYF,TGTGCCAGCAGTTTAGGGGAGACAGGGTTGTACTTC
NA,TRBV18,TRBD1,TRBJ2-1,CASSPTGGHSVNEQFF,TGTGCCAGCTCACCAACAGGGGGCCACTCGGTCAATGAGCAGTTCTTC
NA,TRBV27,TRBD2,TRBJ2-1,CASNTQGLAGGRRYNEQFF,TGTGCCAGCAATACACAGGGACTAGCGGGGGGGCGTCGGTACAATGAGCAGTTCTTC